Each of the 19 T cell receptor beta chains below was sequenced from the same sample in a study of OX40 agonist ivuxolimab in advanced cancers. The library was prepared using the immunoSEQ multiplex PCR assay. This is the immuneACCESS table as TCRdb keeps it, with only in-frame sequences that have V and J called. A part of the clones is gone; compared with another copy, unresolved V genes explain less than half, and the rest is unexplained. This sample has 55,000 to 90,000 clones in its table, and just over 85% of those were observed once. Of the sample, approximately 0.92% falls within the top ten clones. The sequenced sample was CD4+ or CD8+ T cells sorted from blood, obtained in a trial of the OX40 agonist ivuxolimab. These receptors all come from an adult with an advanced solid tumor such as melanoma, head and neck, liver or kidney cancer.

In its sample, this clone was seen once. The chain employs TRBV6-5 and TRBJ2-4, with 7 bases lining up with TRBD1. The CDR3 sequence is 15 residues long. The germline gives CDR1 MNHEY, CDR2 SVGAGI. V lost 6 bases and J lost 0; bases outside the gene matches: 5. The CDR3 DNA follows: TGTGCCAGCAGCGGGACAGCGGAAGCCAAAAACATTCAGTACTTC. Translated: CASSGTAEAKNIQYF.

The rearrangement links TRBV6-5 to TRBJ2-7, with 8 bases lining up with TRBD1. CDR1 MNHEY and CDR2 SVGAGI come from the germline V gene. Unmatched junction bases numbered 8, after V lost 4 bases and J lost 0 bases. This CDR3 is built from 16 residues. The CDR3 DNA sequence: TGTGCCAGCAGTTCGCAAGGGACAGGACCCTCCTACGAGCAGTACTTC. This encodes CASSSQGTGPSYEQYF.

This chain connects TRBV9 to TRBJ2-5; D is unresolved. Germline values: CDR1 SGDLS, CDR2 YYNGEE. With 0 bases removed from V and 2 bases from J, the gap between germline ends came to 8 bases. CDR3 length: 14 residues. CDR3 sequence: CASSVEPRQETQYF. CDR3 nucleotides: TGTGCCAGCAGCGTAGAACCCAGACAAGAGACCCAGTACTTC.

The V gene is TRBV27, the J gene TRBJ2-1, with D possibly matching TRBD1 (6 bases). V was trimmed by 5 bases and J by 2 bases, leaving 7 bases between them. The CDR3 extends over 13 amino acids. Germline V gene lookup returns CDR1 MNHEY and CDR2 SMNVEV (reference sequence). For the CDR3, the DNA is TGTGCCAGCAGTAGACAGGCCTACAATGAGCAGTTCTTC. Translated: CASSRQAYNEQFF.

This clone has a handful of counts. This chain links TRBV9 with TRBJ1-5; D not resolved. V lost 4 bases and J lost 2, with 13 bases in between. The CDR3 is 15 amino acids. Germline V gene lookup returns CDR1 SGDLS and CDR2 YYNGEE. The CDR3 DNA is TGTGCCAGCAGCCCCTCGGGATGGGGCAATCAGCCCCAGCATTTT. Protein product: CASSPSGWGNQPQHF.

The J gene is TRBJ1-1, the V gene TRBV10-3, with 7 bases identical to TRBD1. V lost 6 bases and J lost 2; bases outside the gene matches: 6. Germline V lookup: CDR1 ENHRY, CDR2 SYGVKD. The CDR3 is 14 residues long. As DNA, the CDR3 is TGTGCCATCAGACGGACAGGAGCTAACACTGAAGCTTTCTTT. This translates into CAIRRTGANTEAFF.

DNA of the CDR3: TGTGCCAGCTCACCACCGCGCTCCCAGTCGGAGCAGTACTTC. Translation: CASSPPRSQSEQYF. The chain links TRBV18 to TRBJ2-7, with D uncertain. Trimming pared 0 bases from V and 7 bases from J, leaving 13 bases between. CDR3 length equals 14 residues. CDR1 and CDR2 (germline): KGHSH, LQKENI.

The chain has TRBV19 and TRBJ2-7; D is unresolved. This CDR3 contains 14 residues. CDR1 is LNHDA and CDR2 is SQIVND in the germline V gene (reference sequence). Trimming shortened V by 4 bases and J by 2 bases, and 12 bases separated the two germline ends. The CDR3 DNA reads TGTGCCAGTAGTAAGTCTGGGAACCCCTACGAGCAGTACTTC. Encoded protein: CASSKSGNPYEQYF.

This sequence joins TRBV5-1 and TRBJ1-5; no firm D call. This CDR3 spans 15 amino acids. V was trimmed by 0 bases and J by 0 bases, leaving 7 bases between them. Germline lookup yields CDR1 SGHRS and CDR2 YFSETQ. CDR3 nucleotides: TGCGCCAGCAGCTTGGAAGGGCATAGCAATCAGCCCCAGCATTTT. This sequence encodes CASSLEGHSNQPQHF.

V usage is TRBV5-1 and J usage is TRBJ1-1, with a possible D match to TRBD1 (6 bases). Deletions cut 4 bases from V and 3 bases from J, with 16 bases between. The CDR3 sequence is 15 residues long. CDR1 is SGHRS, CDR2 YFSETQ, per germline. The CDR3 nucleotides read TGCGCCAGCAGCCCTGACAGGCGAGGGGACACTGAAGCTTTCTTT. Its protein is CASSPDRRGDTEAFF.

The CDR3 DNA reads TGTGCCAGCAGTACTATGGACAGGTTGAGCTCCTATAATTCACCCCTCCACTTT. Translated, it gives CASSTMDRLSSYNSPLHF. This chain joins TRBV28 and TRBJ1-6, with 7 positions matching TRBD1. From germline, CDR1 is MDHEN and CDR2 SYDVKM. The CDR3 consists of 18 residues. V shed 5 bases and J 0 bases; nucleotides not matched to a gene: 10.

The CDR3 nucleotides read TGTGCCAGCAGCTCCGGGACAGGGCCGTACGAGCAGTACTTC. This gives the protein CASSSGTGPYEQYF. V gene TRBV11-2 combines with J gene TRBJ2-7; 9 bases align to TRBD1. The V gene's germline CDR1 is SGHAT and CDR2 FQNNGV. Trimming removed 4 bases from V and 4 bases from J; junction bases left unmatched: 5. This CDR3 has 14 residues.

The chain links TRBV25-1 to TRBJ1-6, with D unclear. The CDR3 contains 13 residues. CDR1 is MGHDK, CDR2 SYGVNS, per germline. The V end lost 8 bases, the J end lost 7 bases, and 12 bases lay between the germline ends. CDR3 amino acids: CASGRDANSPLHF. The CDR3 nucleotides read TGTGCCAGCGGCCGGGATGCGAATTCACCCCTCCACTTT.

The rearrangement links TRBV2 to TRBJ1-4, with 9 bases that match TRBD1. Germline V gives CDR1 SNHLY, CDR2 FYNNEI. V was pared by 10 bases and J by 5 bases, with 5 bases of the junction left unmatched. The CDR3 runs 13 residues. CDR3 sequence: CATQGAKNEKLFF. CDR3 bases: TGTGCCACACAGGGGGCGAAAAATGAAAAACTGTTTTTT.

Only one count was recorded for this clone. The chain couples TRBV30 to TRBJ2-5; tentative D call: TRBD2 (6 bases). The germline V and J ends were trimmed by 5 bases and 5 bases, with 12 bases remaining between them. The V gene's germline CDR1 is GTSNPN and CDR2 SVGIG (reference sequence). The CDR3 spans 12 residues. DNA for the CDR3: TGTGCCTGGGGGAGGTCGGGGGAGACCCAGTACTTC. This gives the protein CAWGRSGETQYF.

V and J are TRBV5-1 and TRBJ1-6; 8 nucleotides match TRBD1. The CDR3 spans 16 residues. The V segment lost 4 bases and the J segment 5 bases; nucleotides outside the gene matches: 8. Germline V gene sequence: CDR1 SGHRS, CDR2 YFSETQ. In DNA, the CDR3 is TGCGCCAGCAGCCATATTCCGGGACAGGATAATTCACCCCTCCACTTT. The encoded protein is CASSHIPGQDNSPLHF.

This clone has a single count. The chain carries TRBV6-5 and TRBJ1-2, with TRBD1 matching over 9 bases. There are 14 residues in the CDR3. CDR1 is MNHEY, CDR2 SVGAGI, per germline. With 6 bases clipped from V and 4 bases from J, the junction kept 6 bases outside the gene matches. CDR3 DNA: TGTGCCAGCAGACAGGGGGCTAGAATCTATGGCTACACCTTC. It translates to CASRQGARIYGYTF.

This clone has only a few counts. The CDR3 nucleotides read TGTGCCAGCTCGGCTAGCGGGAAATCCTACGAGCAGTACTTC. It encodes CASSASGKSYEQYF. The chain recombines TRBV28 with TRBJ2-7, with TRBD2 identical over 9 bases. V shed 8 bases, J shed 1 base, and the junction held 6 bases outside the gene matches. The CDR3 consists of 14 residues. Germline CDR1 reads MDHEN; CDR2 reads SYDVKM. Full variable domain (rest looked up from reference TRBV28 and TRBJ2-7): DVKVTQSSRYLVKRTGEKVFLECVQDMDHENMFWYRQDPGLGLRLIYFSYDVKMKEKGDIPEGYSVSREKKERFSLILESASTNQTSMYLCASSASGKSYEQYFGPGTRLTVT.

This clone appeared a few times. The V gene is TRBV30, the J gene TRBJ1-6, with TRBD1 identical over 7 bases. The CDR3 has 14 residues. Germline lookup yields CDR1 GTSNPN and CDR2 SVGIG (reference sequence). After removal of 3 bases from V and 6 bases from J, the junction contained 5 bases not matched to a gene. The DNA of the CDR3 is TGTGCCTGGAGGACAGGGCTGCTTAATTCACCCCTCCACTTT. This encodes CAWRTGLLNSPLHF.